This TCR beta chain was sequenced for a study of follicular helper T cells after annual influenza vaccination. Specified time point: 2015-2016 season, pre-vaccination. General study points: Just 10-20% of cells analyzed had recovered productive TCRB sequences.

Germline V lookup: CDR1 SGHTA, CDR2 FQGNSA. There are 12 residues in the CDR3. V was shortened by 2 bases and J by 2 bases, with 4 bases between the two germline ends. Notes on this clone: The antigen is unknown.

Repertoires were generated with immunoSEQ multiplex PCR, while TCRdb's copy carries only in-frame clones and drops some. There are more than 13,000 clones in the sample; about 83% occur only once, and 0.44% lies in the top ten. The origin of this receptor is an adult who received the influenza vaccine. Sequences were derived from CXCR5- memory CD4+ T cells sorted from blood, sampled on the day of influenza vaccination. The genes are TRBV7-2 and TRBJ2-7; no definite D call. This CDR3 is CASSLNTYEQYF. The CDR3 DNA is TGTGCCAGCAGCTTAAACACCTACGAGCAGTACTTC.